The next 20 T cell receptor beta chains were all read from a single sample in a study of control samples from healthy donors and cancer patients. Here immunoSEQ multiplex PCR was the method, and the copy in TCRdb shows in-frame clones only, minus some. This repertoire shows roughly 180,000 clones, 80% to 95% found once; its top ten account for roughly 2%. Specimen: blood. All receptors come from a woman in her thirties or forties in good health.

This clone was seen more than once but under ten times. The V gene is TRBV18, the J gene TRBJ2-2; TRBD1 aligns across 8 bases. The CDR3 is 16 amino acids. Losses at the gene ends were 2 bases for V and 7 bases for J; bases not matched to a gene: 9. Germline V gene data show CDR1 as KGHSH and CDR2 as LQKENI. CDR3 DNA sequence: TGTGCCAGCTCACCAATTGGGACAGGAGGAGTCGGGGAGCTGTTTTTT. Translating gives CASSPIGTGGVGELFF.

V gene TRBV4-1 combines with J gene TRBJ2-5; D possibly corresponds to TRBD2 (6 bases). This CDR3 is 16 amino acids long. V was shortened by 0 bases and J by 3 bases, with 14 bases between the two germline ends. Germline CDR1 MGHRA, CDR2 YSYEKL. The CDR3 is CASSQDPGGLEETQYF. The CDR3 nucleotides are TGCGCCAGCAGCCAAGACCCCGGGGGACTTGAAGAGACCCAGTACTTC.

The V call is TRBV5-1, the J call TRBJ1-3; D unclear. The germline V gene encodes CDR1 SGHRS and CDR2 YFSETQ. The CDR3 covers 13 residues. Trimming removed 4 bases from V and 11 bases from J, with 16 bases in between. The CDR3: CASSLPDGLAIYF. In DNA form, the CDR3 reads TGCGCCAGCAGCCTACCGGACGGATTAGCCATATATTTT.

The gene calls are TRBV9 and TRBJ1-1; maybe TRBD1 (5 bases). V was cut by 1 base and J by 0 bases, with 7 bases left in between. CDR1 and CDR2 from the germline V gene are SGDLS and YYNGEE. CDR3 length: 14 residues. The CDR3 reads CASSVRTLNTEAFF. The CDR3 DNA reads as TGTGCCAGCAGCGTAAGGACACTGAACACTGAAGCTTTCTTT.

This chain connects TRBV5-6 to TRBJ2-3, with TRBD2 identical over 10 bases. The CDR3 is 18 residues long. The ends lost 2 bases at V and 0 bases at J; junction bases unmatched: 9. CDR1 and CDR2 from the germline V gene are SGHDT and YYEEEE. The CDR3 region has the DNA TGTGCCAGCAGCTTCGACATGGGAGCGGGGGGGAGCACAGATACGCAGTATTTT. Protein product: CASSFDMGAGGSTDTQYF.

The chain has TRBV29-1 and TRBJ1-1; the D is unclear. The ends were cut back, 3 bases at V and 0 bases at J, with 2 bases in the middle. Germline lookup yields CDR1 SQVTM and CDR2 ANQGSEA. CDR3 size: 11 residues. Written as DNA, the CDR3 is TGCAGCGTTGAGGTGAACACTGAAGCTTTCTTT. Translated: CSVEVNTEAFF.

The chain joins TRBV15 to TRBJ1-1, with D unclear. The CDR3 loop spans 13 amino acids. Trimming removed 6 bases at V and 1 base at J, with 9 bases between. CDR1 is LNHNV and CDR2 is YYDKDF in the germline V gene (reference sequence). This CDR3 reads CATRFLGNTEAFF. CDR3 coding DNA: TGTGCCACCAGGTTCCTAGGGAACACTGAAGCTTTCTTT. Full variable domain (missing parts from reference TRBV15 and TRBJ1-1): DAMVIQNPRYQVTQFGKPVTLSCSQTLNHNVMYWYQQKSSQAPKLLFHYYDKDFNNEADTPDNFQSRRPNTSFCFLDIRSPGLGDTAMYLCATRFLGNTEAFFGQGTRLTVV.

V usage is TRBV19 and J usage is TRBJ2-3; the D is unclear. Germline CDR1 and CDR2: LNHDA and SQIVND (reference sequence). The V end lost 5 bases, the J end lost 6 bases, and 12 bases lay between the germline ends. There are 13 residues in the CDR3. The CDR3 protein is CASSPEGMDTQYF. CDR3 in DNA: TGTGCCAGTAGTCCCGAAGGCATGGATACGCAGTATTTT.

The chain employs TRBV28 and TRBJ1-1; D perhaps matches TRBD1 (5 bases). The CDR3 runs to 13 residues. Germline CDR1 and CDR2: MDHEN and SYDVKM. V was clipped by 4 bases and J by 2 bases, with 8 bases between them. The CDR3 sequence is CASSWGRNTEAFF. CDR3 in DNA: TGTGCCAGCAGTTGGGGGAGAAACACTGAAGCTTTCTTT. Full variable domain (outside the CDR3, taken from reference TRBV28 and TRBJ1-1): DVKVTQSSRYLVKRTGEKVFLECVQDMDHENMFWYRQDPGLGLRLIYFSYDVKMKEKGDIPEGYSVSREKKERFSLILESASTNQTSMYLCASSWGRNTEAFFGQGTRLTVV.

V is TRBV6-1 and J is TRBJ1-5; possibly TRBD1 for D (5 bases). Germline CDR1 and CDR2: MNHNS and SASEGT. The ends were cut back, 0 bases at V and 7 bases at J, with 10 bases in the middle. The CDR3 consists of 14 residues. The CDR3 loop is CASSEAPGTQPQHF. The CDR3 DNA reads as TGTGCCAGCAGTGAAGCTCCAGGGACCCAGCCCCAGCATTTT.

The chain uses TRBV20-1 and TRBJ2-7; D gene ambiguous. V was cut by 5 bases and J by 5 bases, with 10 bases left in between. Germline CDR1 DFQATT, CDR2 SNEGSKA (reference sequence). The CDR3 consists of 11 residues. CDR3 in amino acids: CSASRTDEQYF. CDR3 nucleotide sequence: TGCAGTGCTTCCAGAACGGACGAGCAGTACTTC.

The chain carries TRBV19 and TRBJ2-1; D is perhaps TRBD2 (6 bases). V was shortened by 4 bases and J by 6 bases, with 16 bases between the two germline ends. Germline V gives CDR1 LNHDA, CDR2 SQIVND (reference sequence). The CDR3 loop spans 15 amino acids. The CDR3 loop reads CASSRSGGGFNEQFF. CDR3 sequence (DNA): TGTGCCAGTAGTAGGTCCGGGGGAGGTTTCAATGAGCAGTTCTTC. The whole variable domain, filled in from reference TRBV19 and TRBJ2-1, reads DGGITQSPKYLFRKEGQNVTLSCEQNLNHDAMYWYRQDPGQGLRLIYYSQIVNDFQKGDIAEGYSVSREKKESFPLTVTSAQKNPTAFYLCASSRSGGGFNEQFFGPGTRLTVL.

The DNA of the CDR3 is TGTGCCAGCAGCAAAGGGGTGTCGACAGGTAACACCGGGGAGCTGTTTTTT. This codes for CASSKGVSTGNTGELFF. The V gene is TRBV21-1, the J gene TRBJ2-2; the DNA was not compared with TRBD1, the D call given in the table. TRBV21-1 is labeled a pseudogene. The CDR3 has 17 residues.

The gene calls are TRBV11-2 and TRBJ1-2, with a tentative D call TRBD1 (6 bases). Germline CDR1 reads SGHAT; CDR2 reads FQNNGV. CDR3 length: 15 residues. Deletions cut 10 bases from V and 0 bases from J, with 18 bases between. The DNA of the CDR3 is TGTGCCACCCTTGGGGGGCAGGCAGCTAACTATGGCTACACCTTC. Translated: CATLGGQAANYGYTF.

The chain carries TRBV5-6 and TRBJ1-2, with TRBD1 identical over 11 bases. This CDR3 contains 15 residues. From germline, CDR1 is SGHDT and CDR2 YYEEEE. J gave up 4 bases and V 3 bases, and 5 bases lay outside the gene matches. The CDR3 loop reads CASSWTGGAGYGYTF. CDR3 coding DNA: TGTGCCAGCAGCTGGACAGGGGGCGCGGGCTATGGCTACACCTTC.

The gene calls are TRBV10-1 and TRBJ1-2; the D is unclear. Trimming pared 10 bases from V and 5 bases from J, leaving 8 bases between. In germline, CDR1 is WNHNN, CDR2 SYGVQD (reference sequence). The CDR3 is made up of 10 amino acids. CDR3 in amino acids: CANVVYGYTF. CDR3 bases: TGCGCCAACGTCGTGTATGGCTACACCTTC.

V is TRBV7-2 and J is TRBJ2-7; a weak D match, TRBD2 (5 bases). V was pared by 5 bases and J by 5 bases, with 16 bases between. Germline V lookup: CDR1 SGHTA, CDR2 FQGNSA. This CDR3 has 14 amino acids. The CDR3 loop reads CASSPLPGIHEQYF. CDR3 bases: TGTGCCAGCAGCCCCCTTCCGGGGATACACGAGCAGTACTTC.

The genes are TRBV29-1 and TRBJ1-6, with unresolved D. The germline CDR1 and CDR2 sequences are SQVTM and ANQGSEA. CDR3 length: 13 amino acids. The V end lost 4 bases, the J end lost 7 bases, and 11 bases lay between the germline ends. The CDR3 DNA follows: TGCAGCGTTGCTACGTGGGAAAATTCACCCCTCCACTTT. Encoded protein: CSVATWENSPLHF.

V and J are TRBV5-1 and TRBJ1-6; D perhaps matches TRBD1 (5 bases). Germline V lookup: CDR1 SGHRS, CDR2 YFSETQ. This CDR3 has 19 residues. Trimming pared 4 bases from V and 0 bases from J, leaving 20 bases between. DNA for the CDR3: TGCGCCAGCAGCCCCCGCCCCCAGGGCCAGAGCTCCTATAATTCACCCCTCCACTTT. Its protein product is CASSPRPQGQSSYNSPLHF.

This CDR3 is CASMPKVGRVNTEAFF. The CDR3 DNA follows: TGTGCCAGTATGCCGAAGGTCGGACGGGTGAACACTGAAGCTTTCTTT. V gene TRBV19 combines with J gene TRBJ1-1; D unclear. There are 16 residues in the CDR3. Trimming pared 7 bases from V and 0 bases from J, leaving 18 bases between. From germline, CDR1 is LNHDA and CDR2 SQIVND (reference sequence).